In its sample, the clone carrying this T cell receptor (beta chain) was seen a few times. The antigen remains unidentified. Germline values: CDR1 SEHNR, CDR2 FQNEAQ (reference sequence). V was trimmed by 5 bases and J by 1 base, leaving 8 bases between them. The CDR3 length is 13 residues. These data belong to a study of T cells after yellow fever vaccination. Overall study results and limits: A secondary response was less intense yet reached its peak sooner, at day 5 versus 15. Most primary-vaccination clones reappeared after the booster (about 96% CD4, about 87% CD8).

Template switching by 5'RACE produced TCR cDNA, adding a universal primer site and UMIs. TCRdb passed the 5' RACE reads through MiXCR, listing each CDR3 protein once. The table lists some 340,000 distinct CDR3 sequences, roughly a tenth of them singletons. Specimen: CD4+ T cells sorted from PBMCs, collected 45 days after the yellow fever booster vaccination. This TCR was recovered from a young man who received the YFV17D yellow fever vaccine. The chain joins TRBV7-9 to TRBJ1-1; perhaps TRBD1 as D (6 bases). CDR3 in DNA: TGTGCCAGCAGCGGACAGAAGAACACTGAAGCTTTCTTT. It encodes CASSGQKNTEAFF.